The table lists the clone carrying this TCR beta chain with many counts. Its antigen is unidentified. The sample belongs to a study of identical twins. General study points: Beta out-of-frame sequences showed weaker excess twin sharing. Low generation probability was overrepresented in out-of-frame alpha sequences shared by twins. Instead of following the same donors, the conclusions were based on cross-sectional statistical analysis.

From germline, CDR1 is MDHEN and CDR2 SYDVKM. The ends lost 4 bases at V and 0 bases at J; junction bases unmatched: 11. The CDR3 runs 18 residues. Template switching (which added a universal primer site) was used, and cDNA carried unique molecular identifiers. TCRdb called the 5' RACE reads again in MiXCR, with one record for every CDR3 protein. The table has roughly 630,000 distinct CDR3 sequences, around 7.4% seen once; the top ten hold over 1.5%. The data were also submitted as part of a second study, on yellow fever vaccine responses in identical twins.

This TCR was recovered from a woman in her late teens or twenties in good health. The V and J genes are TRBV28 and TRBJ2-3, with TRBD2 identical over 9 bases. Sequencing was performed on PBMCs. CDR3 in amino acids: CASSYLAGKHPSTDTQYF. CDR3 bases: TGTGCCAGCAGTTACCTAGCGGGAAAACACCCTAGCACAGATACGCAGTATTTT.